This T cell receptor beta chain originates from a study of regulatory T cells in long-lasting Graves disease (TCRdb year 2021). About the investigation overall: Persistent Graves' disease meant more than 5 years of antithyroid drug treatment with TSH receptor autoantibodies that stayed positive. Peripheral blood TCR sequencing and RNA sequencing compared persistent Graves' disease patients with newly diagnosed Graves' disease patients. The study was registered as a clinical trial and conducted in China. A total of 35 or so samples were covered by TCR sequencing, comprising around 13 persistent and about 20 newly diagnosed Graves' disease patients. In the clinical cohort, patients with persistent Graves' disease had used antithyroid drugs for an average of about 10.3 years. Results and caveats for the whole study, not just this receptor: Persistent patients shared more public clonotypes among themselves (around 2,500) than newly diagnosed patients did (approximately 870). As a limitation, the authors acknowledged that the small sample size may reduce accuracy. Sequencing and analysis were limited to the TCR beta chain. Peripheral blood alone was examined, since thyroid tissue, which constituted the primary lesion, could not be accessed. TRBV28, TRBJ1-2 and TRBJ2-5 were preferentially used in persistent disease, while TRBV20-1 and TRBJ2-1 were favored in newly diagnosed disease. Compared with newly diagnosed patients, patients with persistent Graves' disease had lower TCR Shannon entropy and fewer highly expanded clones, which suggests clonal expansion.

The time point label of this sample denotes: persistent/refractory GD, antithyroid drugs over 5 years with positive TRAb. RNA was extracted from PBMCs in TRIzol for both TCR sequencing and RNA sequencing. The diagnosis of Graves' disease followed American Thyroid Association guidelines. The patients came from an endocrinology department in Xi'an, China. Each patient gave approximately 10 milliliters of peripheral blood, collected in an EDTA anticoagulant tube. Ficoll Paque Plus density gradient separation was used to isolate PBMCs, and no further T cell sorting was done. An Agilent 2100 Bioanalyzer and agarose gel were used to check RNA quality, while a NanoDrop 2000 measured RNA concentration. This clonotype was counted only a few times. The antigen this receptor binds is unknown. Base qualities are missing; no much larger clone stands one base away. Taken from the germline V gene (reference sequence), the CDR1 and CDR2 loops are DFQATT and SNEGSKA. V is cut by 6 bases and J by 5 bases, and the space between the germline ends is 13 bases. Its CDR3 holds 13 amino acids, cysteine through phenylalanine. Only CDR3 DNA is held: 39 bases, read in frame from base 1.

The library was made by multiplex PCR. Sequencing used an Illumina HiSeq 4000. CDR3 regions were amplified by Arm-PCR with iRepertoire HTBI primers to construct TCR beta libraries. Before sequencing, the PCR products underwent gel purification. The study's processing was this. A total of fewer than 65 TRBV and under 15 TRBJ segments were identified across samples and were used for gene usage analysis of CDR3 amino acid clonotypes. Filtered high-quality paired reads were merged into contigs using COPE and FqMerger. BLAST was used to align contigs to IMGT TRBV, TRBD and TRBJ reference genes, with CDR3 defined following IMGT. Any clonotype with a frequency above 0.1% was counted as a highly expanded clone. Shannon entropy was used to measure repertoire diversity, and the Gini coefficient was used to measure V-J evenness. Clonotypes shared by more than one individual were considered public. The public reads were quality trimmed at Q25 with fastp and then assembled into clones with MiXCR by TCRdb, keeping productive beta chains. Each entry is one CDR3 protein sequence, shown with its most common DNA and genes. The authors' filters were not applied to this entry. The sample table shows about 460,000 distinct CDR3 sequences, and about 20% are seen once. The top ten clonotypes cover around 13% of the sample.

Recombination linked TRBV20-1 to TRBJ1-4, with a tentative D gene TRBD1 over 5 matching bases. The sequence was collected from a female donor with Graves disease. The sample was peripheral blood mononuclear cells (PBMCs), taken when the disease was refractory, from a patient treated with antithyroid drugs. CDR3 reads: CSARPDRNEKLFF. The nucleotide sequence reads as follows: TGCAGTGCGCGTCCCGACAGAAATGAAAAACTGTTTTTT.